This TCR beta chain was profiled in a study of lymphopenia after photon versus proton radiotherapy. Overall study results and limits: Only patients who died were analyzed for survival; proton advantage is unproven. After lymphocyte nadir, photon-treated repertoires showed oligoclonal expansion, especially CD8+ Temra. Relative stability marked proton patients; photon patients lost diversity and naive cells. A bigger post-nadir fall in TCR diversity correlated inversely with survival time in deceased patients.

Details on this clone: Antigen: not known.

Profiled with immunoSEQ multiplex PCR; TCRdb holds only in-frame clones, not every one. The data contain roughly 30,000 clones, approximately 95% of them singletons. The CDR3 has 16 residues. Germline V gives CDR1 SGHTA, CDR2 FQGNSA. Trimming removed 4 bases from V and 4 bases from J; junction bases left unmatched: 10. The chain carries TRBV7-2 and TRBJ1-3; 7 bases agree with TRBD1. This specimen was peripheral blood, taken from a patient treated with photon-based radiotherapy. The receptor was derived from a woman aged 45-65 years with cholangiocarcinoma. CDR3 sequence (DNA): TGTGCCAGCAGCTCGTTCGGGGGGGGACAGGGAAACACCATATATTTT. This encodes CASSSFGGGQGNTIYF.